Below, 31 T cell receptor beta chains from the same sample are listed, as sequenced in a study of shared clonotypes between healthy human individuals. Only CD45RO-negative cells positively selected for CCR7 counted as naive CD8 cells, so terminally differentiated effector memory CD45RA+ cells were excluded. Some clones are missing from TCRdb's copy, which holds only in-frame ones; the method was immunoSEQ multiplex PCR. This repertoire shows some 2,000,000 clones, over 85% found once; its top ten account for 0.9% to 1.4%. The sequencing sample was made of naive CD8+ T cells sorted from blood. The receptors come from a man between 18 and 29 years old in good health.

The rearrangement links TRBV10-3 to TRBJ2-7, with 7 bases matching TRBD1. V shed 10 bases and J 3 bases; nucleotides not matched to a gene: 9. The length of the CDR3 is 13 residues. CDR1 and CDR2 from the germline V gene are ENHRY and SYGVKD. The CDR3 region has the DNA TGTGCCACCGCGATAACAGGGGACTACGAGCAGTACTTC. Translation gives CATAITGDYEQYF.

The chain carries TRBV10-3 and TRBJ1-1; TRBD1 might be the D (5 bases). The CDR3 covers 15 residues. The V and J ends lost 3 bases and 3 bases respectively, with 14 bases between them. The V gene's germline CDR1 is ENHRY and CDR2 SYGVKD. Here the CDR3 reads CAISDPNGGYTEAFF. The CDR3 nucleotides are TGTGCCATCAGTGATCCCAACGGGGGGTACACTGAAGCTTTCTTT.

The V gene is TRBV7-2, the J gene TRBJ1-2; D is possibly TRBD1 (5 bases). Per the germline V gene, CDR1 is SGHTA and CDR2 is FQGNSA. The CDR3 is 13 residues long. Trimming cost V 4 bases and J 2 bases, with 8 bases left between them. DNA for the CDR3: TGTGCCAGCAGCTCGACAGTAAACTATGGCTACACCTTC. This codes for CASSSTVNYGYTF.

J is TRBJ2-7 and V is TRBV7-9; tentative D call: TRBD1 (6 bases). Trimming stripped 4 bases from V and 6 bases from J, with 13 bases between. CDR3 length: 13 amino acids. Germline CDR1 is SEHNR and CDR2 is FQNEAQ (reference sequence). Here the CDR3 reads CASSSRGTSEQYF. The CDR3 DNA reads as TGTGCCAGCAGCTCCAGGGGAACAAGCGAGCAGTACTTC.

This CDR3 is CASSPQTGVHGYTF. The CDR3 nucleotides read TGTGCCAGCAGCCCTCAGACAGGGGTGCACGGCTACACCTTC. The chain links TRBV9 to TRBJ1-2, with TRBD1 matching 8 bases. CDR1 is SGDLS and CDR2 is YYNGEE in the germline V gene. V lost 4 bases to trimming and J lost 8 bases; unmatched junction nucleotides: 10. The CDR3 contains 14 residues.

The V call is TRBV14, the J call TRBJ2-7; 9 positions match TRBD1. The V gene end was trimmed by 5 bases and the J gene end by 6 bases; junction bases not matched to a gene: 5. CDR1 and CDR2 (germline): SGHDN, FVKESK. The CDR3 spans 13 residues. The CDR3 is CASSATGGGEQYF. CDR3 DNA: TGTGCCAGCAGCGCAACAGGGGGCGGCGAGCAGTACTTC. Full variable domain (outside the CDR3, taken from reference TRBV14 and TRBJ2-7): EAGVTQFPSHSVIEKGQTVTLRCDPISGHDNLYWYRRVMGKEIKFLLHFVKESKQDESGMPNNRFLAERTGGTYSTLKVQPAELEDSGVYFCASSATGGGEQYFGPGTRLTVT.

This clone was observed once. The V gene is TRBV7-6, the J gene TRBJ2-7; 11 nucleotides align to TRBD2. Germline trimming cut 5 bases from V and 5 bases from J; bases unmatched to any gene: 11. CDR1 SGHVS and CDR2 FNYEAQ come from the germline V gene. This CDR3 has 16 residues. CDR3 in amino acids: CASSERVAGGLNEQYF. The DNA of the CDR3 is TGTGCCAGCAGCGAGCGAGTAGCGGGGGGGCTGAACGAGCAGTACTTC.

The chain couples TRBV21-1 to TRBJ1-5; the table calls TRBD1, which could not be checked here. TRBV21-1 is termed a pseudogene. The CDR3 totals 15 residues. This CDR3 reads CASSLTGTGSKNYHF. The CDR3 DNA follows: TGTGCCAGCAGCCTTACCGGGACAGGATCCAAGAACTACCATTTT.

Concerning this clone itself: At the DNA level, this CDR3 is encoded by other sequences in the same sample as well. The V and J genes are TRBV20-1 and TRBJ2-2; D uncertain. From germline, CDR1 is DFQATT and CDR2 SNEGSKA (reference sequence). Deletions cut 5 bases from V and 5 bases from J, with 6 bases between. This CDR3 region has 11 residues. CDR3 coding DNA: TGCAGTGCTCTGAGTACCGGGGAGCTGTTTTTT. Amino acids: CSALSTGELFF.

The J gene is TRBJ2-7, the V gene TRBV28, with 8 bases matching TRBD2. Germline V gives CDR1 MDHEN, CDR2 SYDVKM. Unmatched junction bases numbered 9, after V lost 5 bases and J lost 6 bases. This CDR3 is built from 14 residues. This chain's CDR3 is CASSPGGEGSEQYF. The CDR3 coding sequence is TGTGCCAGCAGTCCCGGGGGGGAGGGGTCCGAGCAGTACTTC. Combining the CDR3 with reference TRBV28 and TRBJ2-7 gives the whole variable domain DVKVTQSSRYLVKRTGEKVFLECVQDMDHENMFWYRQDPGLGLRLIYFSYDVKMKEKGDIPEGYSVSREKKERFSLILESASTNQTSMYLCASSPGGEGSEQYFGPGTRLTVT.

This clone has only a few counts. The same CDR3 is also encoded by other DNA sequences in this sample. The CDR3 nucleotides read TGTGCCAGTAGTATATTAGGGAACACTGAAGCTTTCTTT. Protein sequence: CASSILGNTEAFF. The chain recombines TRBV19 with TRBJ1-1; D unresolved. This CDR3 region has 13 residues. Looked up from germline, CDR1 is LNHDA and CDR2 is SQIVND (reference sequence). Deletions cut 2 bases from V and 1 base from J, with 5 bases between.

The chain links TRBV9 to TRBJ2-4, with a tentative D call TRBD2 (5 bases). CDR1 is SGDLS, CDR2 YYNGEE, per germline. CDR3 size: 15 residues. V dropped 0 bases and J dropped 8 bases, with 15 bases sitting between them. CDR3 region: CASSVEEGGGDIQYF. The CDR3 bases are TGTGCCAGCAGCGTAGAAGAGGGCGGTGGAGACATTCAGTACTTC.

The chain has TRBV10-2 and TRBJ2-1; D is unresolved. Germline CDR1 is WSHSY and CDR2 is SAAADI. This CDR3 is 15 amino acids long. V lost 2 bases to trimming and J lost 3 bases, with 11 bases between them. This chain's CDR3 is CASSEETLLYNEQFF. The DNA of the CDR3 is TGCGCCAGCAGTGAGGAGACACTCCTCTACAATGAGCAGTTCTTC.

This chain connects TRBV10-2 to TRBJ2-7; D perhaps matches TRBD1 (6 bases). The ends were cut back, 6 bases at V and 6 bases at J, with 12 bases in the middle. The CDR3 consists of 12 residues. Germline-derived CDR1 and CDR2 are WSHSY and SAAADI. The CDR3 coding sequence is TGCGCCAGCAGCCCGGGACAAATCGAGCAGTACTTC. Translation gives CASSPGQIEQYF.

The chain carries TRBV9 and TRBJ2-7; tentatively, D is TRBD1 (5 bases). Germline assignment: CDR1 SGDLS and CDR2 YYNGEE. This CDR3 contains 16 residues. V shed 3 bases and J shed 9 bases, with 25 bases lying between them. CDR3 sequence: CASSEGMEHSVYGQYF. The CDR3 nucleotides are TGTGCCAGCAGCGAGGGGATGGAACACAGTGTATATGGGCAGTACTTC.

The V and J genes are TRBV11-2 and TRBJ2-1; TRBD2 matches 8 bases. V gave up 2 bases and J gave up 6 bases; unmatched junction bases: 12. CDR1 is SGHAT, CDR2 FQNNGV, per germline. CDR3 length: 17 amino acids. The CDR3 DNA reads TGTGCCAGCAGCTTACTTCCGGGACTAGAAAGTTTCAATGAGCAGTTCTTC. It codes for CASSLLPGLESFNEQFF. The full variable domain, in which reference TRBV11-2 and TRBJ2-1 provide the parts outside the CDR3, is EAGVAQSPRYKIIEKRQSVAFWCNPISGHATLYWYQQILGQGPKLLIQFQNNGVVDDSQLPKDRFSAERLKGVDSTLKIQPAKLEDSAVYLCASSLLPGLESFNEQFFGPGTRLTVL.

The chain links TRBV6-5 to TRBJ2-5; 9 positions agree with TRBD2. Germline CDR1 MNHEY, CDR2 SVGAGI. CDR3 length: 15 residues. V shed 6 bases and J 4 bases; nucleotides not matched to a gene: 9. The CDR3 spells CASSVSGSVRETQYF. CDR3 DNA sequence: TGTGCCAGCAGCGTTAGCGGGAGCGTCCGAGAGACCCAGTACTTC.

This chain links TRBV9 with TRBJ2-7; D ambiguous. This CDR3 is built from 14 residues. Germline assignment: CDR1 SGDLS and CDR2 YYNGEE. V was pared by 2 bases and J by 3 bases, with 12 bases between. The DNA for the CDR3 is TGTGCCAGCAGCGTTGGGGTCCTCAACTACGAGCAGTACTTC. Its translation: CASSVGVLNYEQYF.

The chain joins TRBV2 to TRBJ1-6, with 7 bases lining up with TRBD1. The length of the CDR3 is 16 residues. With 5 bases clipped from V and 7 bases from J, the junction kept 11 bases outside the gene matches. Germline CDR1 and CDR2: SNHLY and FYNNEI. CDR3 sequence (DNA): TGTGCCAGCAGTCAAACCGGGACAGAACAGAATTCACCCCTCCACTTT. Its protein product is CASSQTGTEQNSPLHF.

The V gene is TRBV6-1, the J gene TRBJ2-7; D may be TRBD1 (5 bases). V was shortened by 3 bases and J by 5 bases, with 20 bases between the two germline ends. CDR1 is MNHNS, CDR2 SASEGT, per germline. This CDR3 spans 16 amino acids. CDR3 sequence reads: CASSDRRRTRHNEQYF. In DNA, the CDR3 is TGTGCCAGCAGTGACCGAAGGCGGACACGACACAACGAGCAGTACTTC.

This sequence joins TRBV28 and TRBJ2-7; 8 bases fit TRBD1. With 9 bases clipped from V and 4 bases from J, the junction kept 11 bases outside the gene matches. CDR1 and CDR2 from the germline V gene are MDHEN and SYDVKM. CDR3 length: 14 amino acids. CDR3 protein: CASTKTGTGYEQYF. Written as DNA, the CDR3 is TGTGCCAGTACCAAAACCGGGACAGGTTACGAGCAGTACTTC.

The chain combines TRBV27 with TRBJ2-2; D call uncertain. Trimming cost V 10 bases and J 2 bases, with 11 bases left between them. CDR3 length: 13 amino acids. From germline, CDR1 is MNHEY and CDR2 SMNVEV (reference sequence). DNA for the CDR3: TGTGCCAACTTGAGCTTAAACACCGGGGAGCTGTTTTTT. It codes for CANLSLNTGELFF.

The V gene is TRBV27, the J gene TRBJ2-7, with D possibly TRBD1 on 8 matching bases. The V gene's germline CDR1 is MNHEY and CDR2 SMNVEV (reference sequence). Deletions cut 2 bases from V and 2 bases from J, with 13 bases between. The CDR3 sequence is 15 residues long. In nucleotides, the CDR3 is TGTGCCAGCAGTTTACAGGGGGCGGGGGCCTACGAGCAGTACTTC. Protein sequence: CASSLQGAGAYEQYF.

This clone was found once. The V gene is TRBV19, the J gene TRBJ1-3, with D perhaps matching TRBD1 (6 bases). This CDR3 contains 14 residues. Germline lookup yields CDR1 LNHDA and CDR2 SQIVND (reference sequence). The V and J ends lost 5 bases and 4 bases respectively, with 12 bases between them. The CDR3 spells CASSPMDSGNTIYF. In DNA, the CDR3 is TGTGCCAGTAGTCCGATGGACAGCGGAAACACCATATATTTT.

The CDR3 sequence: CASSWGFRADTQYF. DNA of the CDR3: TGTGCCAGCAGCTGGGGGTTTCGGGCAGATACGCAGTATTTT. The rearrangement joins TRBV5-6 to TRBJ2-3, with D perhaps assigned TRBD1 or TRBD2 (5 bases each). The CDR3 is 14 residues long. Trimming removed 3 bases from V and 4 bases from J, with 12 bases in between. Germline CDR1 and CDR2: SGHDT and YYEEEE.

This clone was seen just once. J is TRBJ1-5 and V is TRBV27, with D unresolved. This CDR3 region has 14 residues. Germline CDR1 is MNHEY and CDR2 is SMNVEV (reference sequence). The germline V and J ends were trimmed by 0 bases and 4 bases, with 7 bases remaining between them. The CDR3 nucleotides read TGTGCCAGCAGTTTATCGGCACTTAATCAGCCCCAGCATTTT. Translation gives CASSLSALNQPQHF.

The chain links TRBV4-1 to TRBJ2-1, with D possibly TRBD2 on 6 matching bases. The V and J ends lost 4 bases and 8 bases respectively, with 12 bases between them. This CDR3 contains 13 residues. In germline, CDR1 is MGHRA, CDR2 YSYEKL. The CDR3 DNA sequence: TGCGCCAGCAGCCGACTAGTGAATCATGAGCAGTTCTTC. It codes for CASSRLVNHEQFF.

The rearrangement links TRBV11-1 to TRBJ2-5; D remains unclear. Germline V gives CDR1 SGHAT, CDR2 FQDESV (reference sequence). The germline V and J ends were trimmed by 7 bases and 1 base, with 10 bases remaining between them. This CDR3 is 13 amino acids long. CDR3 residues: CASMDGLQETQYF. The CDR3 DNA reads as TGTGCCAGCATGGACGGGCTCCAAGAGACCCAGTACTTC.

The genes are TRBV7-6 and TRBJ2-7; TRBD1 matches at 7 bases. Germline V gene lookup returns CDR1 SGHVS and CDR2 FNYEAQ. The CDR3 spans 13 residues. V was pared by 4 bases and J by 4 bases, with 4 bases of the junction left unmatched. The CDR3 loop reads CASSYQQGYEQYF. The CDR3 DNA reads TGTGCCAGCAGCTATCAACAGGGGTACGAGCAGTACTTC. The whole variable domain, remainder taken from reference TRBV7-6 and TRBJ2-7, is GAGVSQSPRYKVTKRGQDVALRCDPISGHVSLYWYRQALGQGPEFLTYFNYEAQQDKSGLPNDRFSAERPEGSISTLTIQRTEQRDSAMYRCASSYQQGYEQYFGPGTRLTVT.

With respect to this clone: Other DNA sequences in this specimen translate into the identical CDR3. The rearrangement joins TRBV30 to TRBJ2-3; no clear D. The V gene's germline CDR1 is GTSNPN and CDR2 SVGIG (reference sequence). V shed 3 bases and J shed 2 bases, with 6 bases lying between them. The CDR3 is 12 residues long. CDR3 amino acids: CAWSYITDTQYF. CDR3 sequence (DNA): TGTGCCTGGAGCTATATCACAGATACGCAGTATTTT.

The chain carries TRBV30 and TRBJ2-7; possibly TRBD1 for D (6 bases). CDR3 size: 14 residues. From germline, CDR1 is GTSNPN and CDR2 SVGIG (reference sequence). V was trimmed by 4 bases and J by 0 bases, leaving 13 bases between them. Written as DNA, the CDR3 is TGTGCCTGGAAGCTACAGGGTACCTCCTACGAGCAGTACTTC. Translating it yields CAWKLQGTSYEQYF.